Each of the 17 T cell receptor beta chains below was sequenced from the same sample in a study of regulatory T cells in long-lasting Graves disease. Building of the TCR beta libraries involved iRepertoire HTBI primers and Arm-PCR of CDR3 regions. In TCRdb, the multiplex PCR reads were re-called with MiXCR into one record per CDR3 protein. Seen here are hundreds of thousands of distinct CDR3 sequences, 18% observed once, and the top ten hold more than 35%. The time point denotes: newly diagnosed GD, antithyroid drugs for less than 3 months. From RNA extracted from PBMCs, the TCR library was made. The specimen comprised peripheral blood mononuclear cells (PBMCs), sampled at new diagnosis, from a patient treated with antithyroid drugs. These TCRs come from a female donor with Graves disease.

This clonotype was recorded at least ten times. The CDR3 is CASGKDRASNQPQHF. CDR3 DNA: TGTGCCAGCGGAAAAGACAGGGCTAGCAATCAGCCCCAGCATTTT. The chain is built from TRBV2 and TRBJ1-5, with TRBD1 matching 7 bases. The CDR3 sequence is 15 residues long. With V trimmed by 8 bases and J by 0 bases, 7 bases remained unmatched. From germline, CDR1 is SNHLY and CDR2 FYNNEI.

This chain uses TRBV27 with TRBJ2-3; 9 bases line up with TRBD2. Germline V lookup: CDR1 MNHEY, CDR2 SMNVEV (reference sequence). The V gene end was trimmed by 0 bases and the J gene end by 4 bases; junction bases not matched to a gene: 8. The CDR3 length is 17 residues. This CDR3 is CASSLSKIAGDPDTQYF. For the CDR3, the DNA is TGTGCCAGCAGTTTATCGAAAATAGCGGGAGACCCAGATACGCAGTATTTT.

In DNA form, the CDR3 reads TGCGCCGCTTCGACAGGAGGCTATGGCTACACCTTC. This codes for CAASTGGYGYTF. The V call is TRBV5-1, the J call TRBJ1-2, with D tentatively TRBD1 (6 bases). The length of the CDR3 is 12 residues. Germline V lookup: CDR1 SGHRS, CDR2 YFSETQ. Trimming took 10 bases from V and 4 from J, leaving 14 bases between them.

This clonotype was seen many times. Written as DNA, the CDR3 is TGTGCCAGCAGTCCCCCTCTGAGGGCTTCCTACGAGCAGTACTTC. Translating gives CASSPPLRASYEQYF. This rearrangement joins TRBV2 to TRBJ2-7, with a possible D match to TRBD2 (5 bases). Germline V CDR1 and CDR2: SNHLY, FYNNEI. Trimming took 5 bases from V and 1 from J, leaving 15 bases between them. The CDR3 is made up of 15 amino acids.

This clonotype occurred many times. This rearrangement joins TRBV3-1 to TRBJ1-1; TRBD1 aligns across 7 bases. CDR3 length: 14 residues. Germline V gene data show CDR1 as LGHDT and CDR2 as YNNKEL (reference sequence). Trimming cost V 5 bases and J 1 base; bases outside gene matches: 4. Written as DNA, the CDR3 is TGTGCCAGCAGCTACAGGGGAGAGAACACTGAAGCTTTCTTT. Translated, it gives CASSYRGENTEAFF.

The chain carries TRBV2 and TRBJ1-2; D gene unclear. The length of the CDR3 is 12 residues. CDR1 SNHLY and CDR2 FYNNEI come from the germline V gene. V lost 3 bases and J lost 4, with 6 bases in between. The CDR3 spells CASSELSYGYTF. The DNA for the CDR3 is TGTGCCAGCAGTGAGCTTTCCTATGGCTACACCTTC.

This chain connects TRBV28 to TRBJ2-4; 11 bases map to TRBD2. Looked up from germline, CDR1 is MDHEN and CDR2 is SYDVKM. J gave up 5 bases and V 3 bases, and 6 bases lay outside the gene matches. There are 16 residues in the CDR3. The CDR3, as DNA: TGTGCCAGCAGTTTCCCGTCACTAGCGGGGGAAAACATTCAGTACTTC. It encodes CASSFPSLAGENIQYF.

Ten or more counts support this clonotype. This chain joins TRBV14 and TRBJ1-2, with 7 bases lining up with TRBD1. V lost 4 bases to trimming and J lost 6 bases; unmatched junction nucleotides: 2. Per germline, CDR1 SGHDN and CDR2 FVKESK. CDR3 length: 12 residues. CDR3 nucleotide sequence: TGTGCCAGCAGCCGAACAGGGGATGGCTACACCTTC. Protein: CASSRTGDGYTF.

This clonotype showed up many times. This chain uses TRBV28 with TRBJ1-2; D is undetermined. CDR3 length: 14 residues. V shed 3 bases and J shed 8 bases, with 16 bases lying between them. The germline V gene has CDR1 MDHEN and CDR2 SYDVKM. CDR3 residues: CASSLVEELQGYTF. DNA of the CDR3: TGTGCCAGCAGTTTGGTGGAGGAGTTGCAGGGCTACACCTTC.

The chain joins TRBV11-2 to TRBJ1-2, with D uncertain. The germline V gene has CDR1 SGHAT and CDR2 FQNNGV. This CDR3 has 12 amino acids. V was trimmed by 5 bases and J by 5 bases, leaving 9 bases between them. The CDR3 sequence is CASSLQKYGYTF. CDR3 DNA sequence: TGTGCCAGCAGCCTACAGAAATATGGCTACACCTTC.

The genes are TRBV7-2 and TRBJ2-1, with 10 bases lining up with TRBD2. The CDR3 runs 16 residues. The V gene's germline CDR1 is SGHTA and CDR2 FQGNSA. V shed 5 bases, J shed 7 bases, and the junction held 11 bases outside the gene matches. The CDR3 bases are TGTGCCAGCAGCCCCATCCTAGCGGGAGTTGGTAATGAGCAGTTCTTC. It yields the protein CASSPILAGVGNEQFF.

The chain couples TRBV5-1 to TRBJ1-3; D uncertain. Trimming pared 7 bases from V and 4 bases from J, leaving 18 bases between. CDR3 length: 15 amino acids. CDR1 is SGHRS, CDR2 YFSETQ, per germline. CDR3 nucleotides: TGCGCCAGCTCCATAACACCCGCGGGAGGAAACACCATATATTTT. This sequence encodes CASSITPAGGNTIYF.

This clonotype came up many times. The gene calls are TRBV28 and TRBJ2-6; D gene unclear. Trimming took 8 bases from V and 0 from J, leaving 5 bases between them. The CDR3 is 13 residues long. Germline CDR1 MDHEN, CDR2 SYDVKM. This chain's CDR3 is CASRNSGANVLTF. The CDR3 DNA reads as TGTGCCAGCCGGAACTCTGGGGCCAACGTCCTGACTTTC.

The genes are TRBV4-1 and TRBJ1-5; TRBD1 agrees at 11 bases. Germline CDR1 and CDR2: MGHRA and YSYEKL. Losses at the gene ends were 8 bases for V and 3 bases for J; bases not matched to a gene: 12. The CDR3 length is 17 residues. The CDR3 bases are TGCGCCAGCTCCGGGACAGGGGGGATCCAGGTCAATCAGCCCCAGCATTTT. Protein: CASSGTGGIQVNQPQHF.

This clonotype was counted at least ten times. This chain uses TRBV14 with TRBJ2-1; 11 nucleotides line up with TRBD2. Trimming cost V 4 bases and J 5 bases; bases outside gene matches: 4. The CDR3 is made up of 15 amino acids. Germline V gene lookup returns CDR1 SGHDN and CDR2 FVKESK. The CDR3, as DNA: TGTGCCAGCAGCCGCCTGGGACTAGCGGACAATGAGCAGTTCTTC. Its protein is CASSRLGLADNEQFF.

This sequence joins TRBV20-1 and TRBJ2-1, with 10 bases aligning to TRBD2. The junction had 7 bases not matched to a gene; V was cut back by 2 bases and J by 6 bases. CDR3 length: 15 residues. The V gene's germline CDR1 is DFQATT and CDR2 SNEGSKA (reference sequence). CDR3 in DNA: TGCAGTGCTAGACCATCCGGGACTAGCGTCAATGAGCAGTTCTTC. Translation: CSARPSGTSVNEQFF.

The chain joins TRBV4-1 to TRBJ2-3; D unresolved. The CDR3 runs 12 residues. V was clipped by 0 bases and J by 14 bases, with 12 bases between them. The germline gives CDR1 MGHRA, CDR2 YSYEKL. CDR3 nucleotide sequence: TGCGCCAGCAGCCAAGATTACACGAGTTGGTATTTT. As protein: CASSQDYTSWYF.